The present entry profiles one T cell receptor (beta chain) with its context. Per germline, CDR1 SGHTA and CDR2 FQGNSA. The CDR3 contains 13 residues. V lost 5 bases to trimming and J lost 5 bases, with 7 bases between them. These data are taken from a study of blood T cells in healthy people across ages. A second PCR of roughly 6 to 12 cycles used a sample-barcoded 5' primer and a J-beta primer mix. TCRdb used MiXCR to reprocess the 5' RACE reads, holding one entry per CDR3 protein. The table includes 750,000 or so distinct CDR3 sequences, 25% detected once. The same specimen was also included in a second study, on T cells of mothers and their children. That work states: Thymic selection molds TCR recombination output in a comparable way in related and unrelated pairs.

The specimen sequenced was blood. This sequence joins TRBV7-2 and TRBJ2-6; either TRBD1 or TRBD2 may fit D (5 bases each). This clonotype was obtained from a boy between 10 and 17 years old in good health. CDR3 sequence: CASSGTWANVLTF. The CDR3 bases are TGTGCCAGCAGCGGGACCTGGGCCAACGTCCTGACTTTC.